These 2 T cell receptor beta chains were sequenced from one sample in a study of T cell responses to AZD1222 COVID-19 vaccine. Only in-frame clones appear in the TCRdb table, and some are missing; sequencing was by immunoSEQ multiplex PCR. The sample has about 64,000 clones; just over 90% are singletons. Sequencing was performed on peripheral blood, taken 28 days after the second dose of the MenACWY control vaccine. The receptors here all came from an adult who received the MenACWY meningococcal vaccine as a control.

This chain links TRBV12-5 with TRBJ1-5; D perhaps matches TRBD1 (5 bases). Germline loops: CDR1 LGHNT, CDR2 FRNRAP. There are 13 residues in the CDR3. The V and J ends lost 6 bases and 3 bases respectively, with 9 bases between them. CDR3 sequence reads: CASGRTNNQPQHF. CDR3 nucleotide sequence: TGTGCTAGTGGCCGGACAAACAATCAGCCCCAGCATTTT.

About this clone itself: Other nucleotide sequences from this sample produce the same CDR3. The rearrangement joins TRBV30 to TRBJ1-2; weak D call: TRBD1 (6 bases). Germline V gene data show CDR1 as GTSNPN and CDR2 as SVGIG (reference sequence). The CDR3 is 13 amino acids. V was shortened by 2 bases and J by 5 bases, with 12 bases between the two germline ends. The CDR3 nucleotides read TGTGCCTGGAGTACCAGGGGAGGGTATGGCTACACCTTC. As protein: CAWSTRGGYGYTF.